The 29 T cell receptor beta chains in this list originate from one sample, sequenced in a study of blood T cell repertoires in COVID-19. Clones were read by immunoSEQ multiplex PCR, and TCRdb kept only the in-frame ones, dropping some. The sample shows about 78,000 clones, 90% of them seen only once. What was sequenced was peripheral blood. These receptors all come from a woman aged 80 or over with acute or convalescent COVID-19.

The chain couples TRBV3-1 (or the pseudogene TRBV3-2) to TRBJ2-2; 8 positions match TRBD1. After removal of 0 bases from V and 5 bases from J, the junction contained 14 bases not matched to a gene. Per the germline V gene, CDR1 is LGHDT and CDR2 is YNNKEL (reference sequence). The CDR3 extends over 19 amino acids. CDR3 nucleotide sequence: TGTGCCAGCAGCCAAGATTGGCCAGGGGGCTTAGGGTATACCGGGGAGCTGTTTTTT. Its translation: CASSQDWPGGLGYTGELFF.

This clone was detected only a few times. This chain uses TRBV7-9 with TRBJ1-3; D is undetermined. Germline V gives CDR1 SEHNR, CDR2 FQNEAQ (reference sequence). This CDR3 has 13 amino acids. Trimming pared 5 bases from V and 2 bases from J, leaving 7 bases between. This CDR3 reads CASSPLAGNTIYF. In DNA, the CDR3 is TGTGCCAGCAGCCCTCTAGCTGGAAACACCATATATTTT.

The CDR3 protein is CASSPQAGSYEQYF. In DNA, the CDR3 is TGTGCCAGCTCACCACAGGCAGGGTCTTACGAGCAGTACTTC. The chain has TRBV18 and TRBJ2-7; tentatively, D is TRBD1 (5 bases). Deletions cut 1 base from V and 4 bases from J, with 11 bases between. This CDR3 has 14 amino acids. Per germline, CDR1 KGHSH and CDR2 LQKENI. The full variable domain, completed using reference TRBV18 and TRBJ2-7, is NAGVMQNPRHLVRRRGQEARLRCSPMKGHSHVYWYRQLPEEGLKFMVYLQKENIIDESGMPKERFSAEFPKEGPSILRIQQVVRGDSAAYFCASSPQAGSYEQYFGPGTRLTVT.

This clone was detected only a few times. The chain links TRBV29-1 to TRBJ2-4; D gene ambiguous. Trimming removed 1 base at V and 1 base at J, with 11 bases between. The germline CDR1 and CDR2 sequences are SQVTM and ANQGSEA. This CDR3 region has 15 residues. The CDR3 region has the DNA TGCAGCGTTGAAGGAGGTTATGGGGCCAAAAACATTCAGTACTTC. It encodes CSVEGGYGAKNIQYF.

The CDR3 nucleotides are TGTGCCAGTAAAACGTCAGAGAACACTGAAGCTTTCTTT. Translated: CASKTSENTEAFF. The chain joins TRBV2 to TRBJ1-1; D not resolved. The V and J ends lost 9 bases and 1 base respectively, with 12 bases between them. Germline lookup yields CDR1 SNHLY and CDR2 FYNNEI. The CDR3 sequence is 13 residues long.

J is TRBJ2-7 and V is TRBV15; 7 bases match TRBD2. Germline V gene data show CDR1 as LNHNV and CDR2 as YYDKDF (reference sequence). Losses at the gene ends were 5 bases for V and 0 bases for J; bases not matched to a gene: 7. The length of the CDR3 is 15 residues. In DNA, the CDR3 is TGTGCCACCAGCCGAACTAGCGCTCCCTCCTACGAGCAGTACTTC. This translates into CATSRTSAPSYEQYF. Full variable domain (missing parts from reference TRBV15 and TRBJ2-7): DAMVIQNPRYQVTQFGKPVTLSCSQTLNHNVMYWYQQKSSQAPKLLFHYYDKDFNNEADTPDNFQSRRPNTSFCFLDIRSPGLGDTAMYLCATSRTSAPSYEQYFGPGTRLTVT.

The CDR3 here is CASSELAGLSSYNEQFF. CDR3 nucleotides: TGTGCCAGCAGTGAACTAGCGGGGTTGAGCTCCTACAATGAGCAGTTCTTC. J is TRBJ2-1 and V is TRBV11-2; 10 bases align to TRBD2. The CDR3 is made up of 17 amino acids. The V and J ends lost 6 bases and 0 bases, in that order; junction bases with no gene match: 8. The V gene's germline CDR1 is SGHAT and CDR2 FQNNGV.

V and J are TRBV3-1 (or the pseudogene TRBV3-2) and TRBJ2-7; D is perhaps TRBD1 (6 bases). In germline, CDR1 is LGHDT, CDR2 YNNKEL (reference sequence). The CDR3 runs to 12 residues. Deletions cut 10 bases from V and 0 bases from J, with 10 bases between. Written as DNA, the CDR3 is TGTGCCACTCAGGGGAGCTCCTACGAGCAGTACTTC. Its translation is CATQGSSYEQYF.

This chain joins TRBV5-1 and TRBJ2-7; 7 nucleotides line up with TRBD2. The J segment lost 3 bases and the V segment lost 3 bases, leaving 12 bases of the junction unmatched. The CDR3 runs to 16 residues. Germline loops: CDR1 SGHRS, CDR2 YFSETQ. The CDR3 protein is CASSSRLAKEDYEQYF. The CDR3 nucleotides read TGCGCCAGCAGCTCAAGACTAGCCAAAGAAGACTACGAGCAGTACTTC.

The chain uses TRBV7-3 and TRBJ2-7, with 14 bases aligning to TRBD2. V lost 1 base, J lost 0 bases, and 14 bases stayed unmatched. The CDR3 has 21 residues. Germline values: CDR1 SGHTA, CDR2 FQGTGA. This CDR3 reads CASSLKWAPGLAGESSYEQYF. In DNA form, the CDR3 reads TGTGCCAGCAGCTTAAAATGGGCTCCGGGACTAGCGGGGGAAAGCTCCTACGAGCAGTACTTC. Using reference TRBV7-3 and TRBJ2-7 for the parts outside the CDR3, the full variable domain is GAGVSQTPSNKVTEKGKYVELRCDPISGHTALYWYRQSLGQGPEFLIYFQGTGAADDSGLPNDRFFAVRPEGSVSTLKIQRTERGDSAVYLCASSLKWAPGLAGESSYEQYFGPGTRLTVT.

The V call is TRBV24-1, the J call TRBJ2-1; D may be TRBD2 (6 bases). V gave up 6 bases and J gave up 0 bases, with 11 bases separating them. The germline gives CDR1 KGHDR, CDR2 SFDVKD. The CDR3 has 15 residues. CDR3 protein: CATSFAGSSYNEQFF. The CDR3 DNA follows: TGTGCCACCAGTTTCGCGGGGAGCTCCTACAATGAGCAGTTCTTC.

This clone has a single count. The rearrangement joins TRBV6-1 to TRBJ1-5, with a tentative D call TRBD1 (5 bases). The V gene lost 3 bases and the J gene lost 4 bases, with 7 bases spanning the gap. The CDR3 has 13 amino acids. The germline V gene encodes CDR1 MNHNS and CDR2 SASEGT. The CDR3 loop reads CASSENRNQPQHF. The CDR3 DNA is TGTGCCAGCAGTGAGAACAGGAATCAGCCCCAGCATTTT.

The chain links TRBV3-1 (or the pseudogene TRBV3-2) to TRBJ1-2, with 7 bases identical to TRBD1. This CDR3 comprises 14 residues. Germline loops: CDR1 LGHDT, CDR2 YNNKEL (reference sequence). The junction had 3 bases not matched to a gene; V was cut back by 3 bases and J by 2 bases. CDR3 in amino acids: CASSHGQVNYGYTF. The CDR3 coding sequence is TGTGCCAGCAGCCATGGACAGGTAAACTATGGCTACACCTTC.

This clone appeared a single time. DNA for the CDR3: TGTGCCAGTAGTATCGGGACTAGCGGGGCCCTCGGGCAGTTCTTC. It codes for CASSIGTSGALGQFF. This chain joins TRBV19 and TRBJ2-1; 13 bases match TRBD2. Germline V gene lookup returns CDR1 LNHDA and CDR2 SQIVND (reference sequence). The CDR3 sequence is 15 residues long. After removal of 3 bases from V and 12 bases from J, the junction contained 8 bases not matched to a gene.

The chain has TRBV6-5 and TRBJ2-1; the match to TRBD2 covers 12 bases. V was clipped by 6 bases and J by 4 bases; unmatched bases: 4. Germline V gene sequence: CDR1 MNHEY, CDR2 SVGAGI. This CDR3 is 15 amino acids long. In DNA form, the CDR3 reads TGTGCCAGCAGGTCCGGGACTAGCGGGTACAATGAGCAGTTCTTC. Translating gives CASRSGTSGYNEQFF.

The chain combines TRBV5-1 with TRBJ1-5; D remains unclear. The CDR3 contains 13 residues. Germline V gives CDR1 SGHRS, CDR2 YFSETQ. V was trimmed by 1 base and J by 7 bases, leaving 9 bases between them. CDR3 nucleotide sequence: TGCGCCAGCAGCTTGTCTCCAGGCCAGCCCCAGCATTTT. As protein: CASSLSPGQPQHF. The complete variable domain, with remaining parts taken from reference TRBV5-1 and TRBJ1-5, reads KAGVTQTPRYLIKTRGQQVTLSCSPISGHRSVSWYQQTPGQGLQFLFEYFSETQRNKGNFPGRFSGRQFSNSRSEMNVSTLELGDSALYLCASSLSPGQPQHFGDGTRLSIL.

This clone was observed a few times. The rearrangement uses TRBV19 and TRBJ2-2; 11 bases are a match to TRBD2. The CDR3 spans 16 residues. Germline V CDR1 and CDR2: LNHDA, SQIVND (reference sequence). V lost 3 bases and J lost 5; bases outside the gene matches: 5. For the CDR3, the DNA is TGTGCCAGTAGTATCCGATGGACTAGCGGGACCGGGGAGCTGTTTTTT. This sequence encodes CASSIRWTSGTGELFF. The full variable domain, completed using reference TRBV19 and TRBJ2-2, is DGGITQSPKYLFRKEGQNVTLSCEQNLNHDAMYWYRQDPGQGLRLIYYSQIVNDFQKGDIAEGYSVSREKKESFPLTVTSAQKNPTAFYLCASSIRWTSGTGELFFGEGSRLTVL.

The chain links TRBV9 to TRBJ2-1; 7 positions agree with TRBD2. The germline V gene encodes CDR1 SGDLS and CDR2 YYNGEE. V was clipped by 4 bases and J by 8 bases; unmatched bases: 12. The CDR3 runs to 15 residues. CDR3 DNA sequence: TGTGCCAGCAGCATTAGCGGGTCTTCATCAGATGAGCAGTTCTTC. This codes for CASSISGSSSDEQFF.

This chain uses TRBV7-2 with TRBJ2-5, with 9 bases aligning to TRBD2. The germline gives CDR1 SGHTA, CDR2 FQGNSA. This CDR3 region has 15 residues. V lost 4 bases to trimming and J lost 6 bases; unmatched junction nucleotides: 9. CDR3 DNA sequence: TGTGCCAGCAGCTCGAGGCGGGGGGGCCTTCAGACCCAGTACTTC. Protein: CASSSRRGGLQTQYF.

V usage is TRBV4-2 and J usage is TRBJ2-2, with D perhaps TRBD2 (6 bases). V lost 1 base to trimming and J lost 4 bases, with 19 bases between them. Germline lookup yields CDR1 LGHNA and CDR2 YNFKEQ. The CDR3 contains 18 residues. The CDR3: CASSQVVPLASGTGELFF. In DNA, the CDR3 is TGTGCCAGCAGCCAAGTAGTCCCCCTAGCGTCGGGCACCGGGGAGCTGTTTTTT.

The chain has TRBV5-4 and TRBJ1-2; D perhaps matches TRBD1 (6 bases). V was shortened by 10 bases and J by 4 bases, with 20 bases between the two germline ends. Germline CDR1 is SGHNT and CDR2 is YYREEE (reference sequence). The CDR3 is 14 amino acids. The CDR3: CAHRQGGEGYGYTF. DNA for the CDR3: TGTGCCCATAGGCAAGGGGGAGAGGGCTATGGCTACACCTTC.

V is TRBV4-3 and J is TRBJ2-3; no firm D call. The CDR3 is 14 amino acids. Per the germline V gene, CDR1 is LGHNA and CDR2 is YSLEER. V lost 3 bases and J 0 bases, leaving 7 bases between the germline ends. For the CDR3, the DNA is TGCGCCAGCAGCCACGACTTAAGCACAGATACGCAGTATTTT. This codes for CASSHDLSTDTQYF.

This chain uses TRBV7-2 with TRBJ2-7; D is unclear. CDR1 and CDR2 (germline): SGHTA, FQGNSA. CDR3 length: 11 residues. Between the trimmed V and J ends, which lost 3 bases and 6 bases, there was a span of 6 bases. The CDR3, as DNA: TGTGCCAGCAGCTTGGCAGGCGAGCAGTACTTC. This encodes CASSLAGEQYF.

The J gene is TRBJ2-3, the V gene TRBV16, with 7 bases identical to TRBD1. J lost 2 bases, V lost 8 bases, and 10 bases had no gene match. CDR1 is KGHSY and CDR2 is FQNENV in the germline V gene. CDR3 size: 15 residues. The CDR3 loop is CASYPGQRITDTQYF. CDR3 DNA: TGTGCCAGCTACCCGGGACAGAGGATCACAGATACGCAGTATTTT.

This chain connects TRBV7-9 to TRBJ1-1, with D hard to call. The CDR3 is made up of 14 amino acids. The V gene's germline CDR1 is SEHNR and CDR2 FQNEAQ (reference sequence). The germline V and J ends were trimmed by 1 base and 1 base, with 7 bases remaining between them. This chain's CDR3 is CASSLETANTEAFF. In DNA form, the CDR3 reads TGTGCCAGCAGCTTAGAAACAGCGAACACTGAAGCTTTCTTT.

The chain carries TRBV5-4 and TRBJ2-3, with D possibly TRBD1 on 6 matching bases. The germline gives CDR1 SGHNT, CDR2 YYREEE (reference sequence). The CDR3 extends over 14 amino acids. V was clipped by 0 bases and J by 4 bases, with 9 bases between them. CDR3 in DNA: TGTGCCAGCAGCTTGGGACGACAGGCAGATACGCAGTATTTT. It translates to CASSLGRQADTQYF.

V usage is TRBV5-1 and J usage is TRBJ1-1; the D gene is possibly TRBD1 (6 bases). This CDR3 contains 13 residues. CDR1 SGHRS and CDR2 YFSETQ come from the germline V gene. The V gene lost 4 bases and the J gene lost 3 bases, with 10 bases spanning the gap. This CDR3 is CASSRDRYTEAFF. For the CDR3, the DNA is TGCGCCAGCAGCCGTGACAGGTACACTGAAGCTTTCTTT.

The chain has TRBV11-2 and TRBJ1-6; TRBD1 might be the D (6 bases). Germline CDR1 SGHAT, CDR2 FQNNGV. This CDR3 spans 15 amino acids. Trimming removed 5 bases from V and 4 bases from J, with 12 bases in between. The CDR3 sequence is CASSVLDSYNSPLHF. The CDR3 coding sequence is TGTGCCAGCAGCGTACTGGACAGTTATAATTCACCCCTCCACTTT.

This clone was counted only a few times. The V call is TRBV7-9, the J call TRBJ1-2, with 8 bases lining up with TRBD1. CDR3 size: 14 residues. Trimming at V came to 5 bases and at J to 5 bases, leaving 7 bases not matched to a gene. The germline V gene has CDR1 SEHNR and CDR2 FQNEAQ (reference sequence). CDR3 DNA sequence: TGTGCCAGCAGCGCCCGGACAGGGTCATATGGCTACACCTTC. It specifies CASSARTGSYGYTF.